A single sample is the source of the 17 T cell receptor beta chains below, sequenced in a study of cytomegalovirus exposure and HLA in healthy donors. The PCR made use of 60 Vbeta and 13 Jbeta primers. Repertoires were generated with immunoSEQ multiplex PCR, while TCRdb's copy carries only in-frame clones and drops some. The sample consists of under 200,000 clones, 84% of them appearing once. The sample taken for sequencing was PBMCs. The receptor source for this set is a man aged 18 to 30 in good health and CMV-seronegative.

The chain carries TRBV5-1 and TRBJ1-3; D is possibly TRBD1 (5 bases). The germline V gene encodes CDR1 SGHRS and CDR2 YFSETQ. This CDR3 spans 14 amino acids. V was shortened by 5 bases and J by 0 bases, with 9 bases between the two germline ends. The CDR3 spells CASSYQGSGNTIYF. The CDR3 DNA sequence: TGCGCCAGCAGTTATCAGGGCTCTGGAAACACCATATATTTT.

Only a few counts were recorded for this clone. The rearrangement joins TRBV10-3 to TRBJ2-7, with 7 bases matching TRBD1. The germline V gene encodes CDR1 ENHRY and CDR2 SYGVKD. This CDR3 contains 15 residues. V lost 3 bases, J lost 1 base, and 6 bases stayed unmatched. The CDR3 DNA sequence: TGTGCCATCAGTGATCGGGACAGTTCGTCCTACGAGCAGTACTTC. Protein sequence: CAISDRDSSSYEQYF.

This chain uses TRBV23-1 with TRBJ2-7; D might be TRBD1 (6 bases). TRBV23-1 has ORF status, its function being uncertain. V was trimmed by 2 bases and J by 10 bases, leaving 12 bases between them. The CDR3 has 12 residues. The CDR3 reads CASSQLGHFQYF. CDR3 DNA sequence: TGCGCCAGCAGTCAACTGGGACACTTCCAGTACTTC.

The chain employs TRBV27 and TRBJ2-1, with TRBD2 matching 9 bases. Germline-derived CDR1 and CDR2 are MNHEY and SMNVEV (reference sequence). V shed 3 bases, J shed 6 bases, and the junction held 9 bases outside the gene matches. This CDR3 contains 16 residues. For the CDR3, the DNA is TGTGCCAGCAGTTTCCTTGGAGCGGGAGGCAGCAATGAGCAGTTCTTC. It encodes CASSFLGAGGSNEQFF.

A remark on this clone: Sequence at one end of the junction differs from germline and may be a read error. V and J are TRBV7-9 and TRBJ1-1, with TRBD1 matching 10 bases. Germline values: CDR1 SEHNR, CDR2 FQNEAQ (reference sequence). The CDR3 loop spans 14 amino acids. Here the CDR3 reads CSSSLGQGVVGAFF. The CDR3 DNA is TGTTCCAGCAGCTTAGGACAGGGGGTTGTTGGCGCTTTCTTT.

In regard to this clone: Other DNA sequences of this sample code for an identical CDR3. DNA for the CDR3: TGTGCCAGCAGCCCCGGGACAGGGTCTGGAAACACCATATATTTT. It is translated as CASSPGTGSGNTIYF. The chain uses TRBV7-3 and TRBJ1-3, with 9 bases fitting TRBD1. The V segment lost 5 bases and the J segment 1 base; nucleotides outside the gene matches: 3. Germline CDR1 reads SGHTA; CDR2 reads FQGTGA. The length of the CDR3 is 15 residues.

The chain is built from TRBV5-1 and TRBJ2-5; 9 positions match TRBD1. The CDR3 runs to 16 residues. V was pared by 4 bases and J by 0 bases, with 7 bases of the junction left unmatched. Germline CDR1 is SGHRS and CDR2 is YFSETQ. For the CDR3, the DNA is TGCGCCAGCAGCCCTGGGACAGGGAATTACCAAGAGACCCAGTACTTC. Translated, it gives CASSPGTGNYQETQYF. The full variable domain, in which reference TRBV5-1 and TRBJ2-5 provide the parts outside the CDR3, is KAGVTQTPRYLIKTRGQQVTLSCSPISGHRSVSWYQQTPGQGLQFLFEYFSETQRNKGNFPGRFSGRQFSNSRSEMNVSTLELGDSALYLCASSPGTGNYQETQYFGPGTRLLVL.

The chain is built from TRBV19 and TRBJ2-7; 7 positions match TRBD2. Per the germline V gene, CDR1 is LNHDA and CDR2 is SQIVND (reference sequence). J lost 4 bases, V lost 6 bases, and 9 bases had no gene match. The CDR3 length is 14 residues. CDR3 sequence (DNA): TGTGCCAGTAGGCCCCTTGGGGAGGGGTACGAGCAGTACTTC. It is translated as CASRPLGEGYEQYF.

This clone was seen once. This chain connects TRBV6-5 to TRBJ1-5, with D perhaps TRBD1 (6 bases). Germline values: CDR1 MNHEY, CDR2 SVGAGI. This CDR3 has 13 amino acids. Trimming pared 4 bases from V and 2 bases from J, leaving 6 bases between. This CDR3 is CASSWTGNQPQHF. The DNA for the CDR3 is TGTGCCAGCAGTTGGACAGGCAATCAGCCCCAGCATTTT.

This clone was observed many times. The genes are TRBV12-5 and TRBJ2-3, with 12 bases matching TRBD2. Germline V gene lookup returns CDR1 LGHNT and CDR2 FRNRAP. Trimming at V came to 4 bases and at J to 3 bases, leaving 8 bases not matched to a gene. The CDR3 contains 17 residues. CDR3 DNA sequence: TGTGCTAGTGGTTCTTCTAGCGGGAGGGCCGGAACAGATACGCAGTATTTT. It specifies CASGSSSGRAGTDTQYF.

The chain couples TRBV28 to TRBJ2-5, with 7 bases matching TRBD1. CDR1 is MDHEN, CDR2 SYDVKM, per germline. CDR3 length: 17 amino acids. V lost 6 bases and J lost 4; bases outside the gene matches: 17. The CDR3 loop reads CASRTFRAGGFRETQYF. The CDR3 DNA reads TGTGCCAGCAGAACTTTCCGGGCAGGGGGATTTCGAGAGACCCAGTACTTC.

Only one count was recorded for this clone. This chain connects TRBV29-1 to TRBJ1-1; TRBD1 might be the D (5 bases). V was cut by 7 bases and J by 1 base, with 13 bases left in between. The V gene's germline CDR1 is SQVTM and CDR2 ANQGSEA. The CDR3 spans 13 residues. CDR3 bases: TGCAGCGCCCGACAGAATACGAACACTGAAGCTTTCTTT. Its translation: CSARQNTNTEAFF.

This clone was seen a single time. This chain uses TRBV5-4 with TRBJ2-1; 9 bases are shared with TRBD1. This CDR3 spans 16 amino acids. CDR1 is SGHNT and CDR2 is YYREEE in the germline V gene (reference sequence). The trim removed 0 bases at V and 6 bases at J, leaving 7 bases unmatched. The CDR3 bases are TGTGCCAGCAGCTTGGGGGGACAGGGACAGGGCAATGAGCAGTTCTTC. It encodes CASSLGGQGQGNEQFF.

The chain joins TRBV2 to TRBJ2-3, with D unclear. This CDR3 has 12 amino acids. Looked up from germline, CDR1 is SNHLY and CDR2 is FYNNEI. V lost 6 bases and J 4 bases, leaving 8 bases between the germline ends. CDR3 DNA: TGTGCCAGCAGGGGCGTCCCAGATACGCAGTATTTT. It codes for CASRGVPDTQYF.

The J gene is TRBJ1-1, the V gene TRBV28; D is undetermined. CDR3 length: 15 residues. V lost 4 bases to trimming and J lost 4 bases, with 16 bases between them. CDR1 is MDHEN, CDR2 SYDVKM, per germline. The CDR3 nucleotides are TGTGCCAGCAGTTCGGCCAGCGGGCGCGCCACTGAAGCTTTCTTT. It encodes CASSSASGRATEAFF.

V and J are TRBV6-5 and TRBJ1-1; D not certain. V was cut by 6 bases and J by 0 bases, with 8 bases left in between. The V gene's germline CDR1 is MNHEY and CDR2 SVGAGI. This CDR3 is 13 amino acids long. The CDR3 spells CASREGLNTEAFF. In DNA form, the CDR3 reads TGTGCCAGCAGGGAGGGCCTGAACACTGAAGCTTTCTTT.

This clone appeared a single time. The chain recombines TRBV11-3 with TRBJ2-1, with D tentatively TRBD1 (5 bases). The CDR3 length is 14 residues. V lost 2 bases, J lost 9 bases, and 14 bases lay in between. Germline V lookup: CDR1 SGHNT, CDR2 YENEEA. CDR3 loop: CASSLRGAVGEQFF. CDR3 coding DNA: TGTGCCAGCAGCTTAAGGGGTGCCGTGGGTGAGCAGTTCTTC.